The rows below give T cell receptor beta chains drawn from one sample of a study of lung T cells in sarcoidosis with Löfgren's syndrome. TCRdb passed the reads through MiXCR, listing each CDR3 protein once. Here the sample spans about 19,000 distinct CDR3 sequences, less than 25% being singletons. Sequenced: CD4+ T cells from PBMCs. The origin of the receptors is a human donor with sarcoidosis (Löfgren's syndrome or another form), or a control subject (not recorded which). CDR3s include the opening cysteine and the closing phenylalanine or tryptophan. D genes are given only for firm matches. Only some rows state a clone size, as once, few, many or a class for expanded clones.

J: TRBJ1-1; size: many; D: NA; V: TRBV7-2; DNA: TGTGCCAGCAGCTTAGGGGGGTTTAACACTGAAGCTTTCTTT; CDR3: CASSLGGFNTEAFF
J: TRBJ2-7; size: many; D: NA; V: TRBV6-1; DNA: TGTGCCAGCAGTGAAGTGGGCTCCACCCACTACGAGCAGTACTTC; CDR3: CASSEVGSTHYEQYF
J: TRBJ1-2; size: medium-sized; D: NA; V: TRBV20-1; DNA: TGCAGTGCTAGAGTTGGGGGGAACTATGGCTACACCTTC; CDR3: CSARVGGNYGYTF
J: TRBJ2-5; size: NA; D: NA; V: TRBV20-1; DNA: TGCAGTGCTAGGCGGAATGTAGAGACCCGGTACTTC; CDR3: CSARRNVETRYF
J: TRBJ2-7; size: many; D: NA; V: TRBV20-1; DNA: TGCAGTGCTAGCCCAGGGAGTACCTACGAGCAGTACTTC; CDR3: CSASPGSTYEQYF
J: TRBJ2-5; size: many; D: TRBD1; V: TRBV5-1; DNA: TGCGCCAGCAGCTTACAGGGGCGGGAGACCCAGTACTTC; CDR3: CASSLQGRETQYF
J: TRBJ1-2; size: medium-sized; D: NA; V: TRBV7-2; DNA: TGTGCCAGCAGCTTAGCTTCAGGGGCAGGTGGCTACACCTTC; CDR3: CASSLASGAGGYTF
J: TRBJ2-1; size: NA; D: NA; V: TRBV18; DNA: TGTGCCAGCTCACCACCTGAGGTCAATGAGCAGTTCTTC; CDR3: CASSPPEVNEQFF
J: TRBJ1-1; size: NA; D: NA; V: TRBV5-5; DNA: TGTGCCAGCAGCTTGGAGGACTCCAGCGAAGCTTTCTTT; CDR3: CASSLEDSSEAFF
J: TRBJ2-5; size: many; D: NA; V: TRBV27; DNA: TGTGCCAGCAGTTTCCAGTACCAAGAGACCCAGTACTTC; CDR3: CASSFQYQETQYF
J: TRBJ2-1; size: NA; D: NA; V: TRBV4-1; DNA: TGCGCCAGCAGCCAAGGCAGGGCATCCTACAATGAGCAGTTCTTC; CDR3: CASSQGRASYNEQFF
J: TRBJ2-3; size: many; D: NA; V: TRBV7-2; DNA: TGTGCCAGCAGCTTAGATAGGGCAGTAAACACAGATACGCAGTATTTT; CDR3: CASSLDRAVNTDTQYF
J: TRBJ2-1; size: many; D: TRBD1; V: TRBV5-1; DNA: TGCGCCAGCAGCTTCGGGACAGGGGAGGGAAATGAGCAGTTCTTC; CDR3: CASSFGTGEGNEQFF
J: TRBJ2-1; size: NA; D: NA; V: TRBV28; DNA: TGTGCCTGCAGTCGGATTCGGGGCACCTACAATGAGCAGTTCTTC; CDR3: CACSRIRGTYNEQFF
J: TRBJ2-7; size: many; D: TRBD1; V: TRBV2; DNA: TGTGCCAGCACTGGGGACAGGGGCTACGAGCAGTACTTC; CDR3: CASTGDRGYEQYF
J: TRBJ1-5; size: medium-sized; D: NA; V: TRBV7-9; DNA: TGTGCCAGCAGCTTATCGGGACGGGGTCAGCCCCAGCATTTT; CDR3: CASSLSGRGQPQHF
J: TRBJ1-5; size: many; D: NA; V: TRBV12-3/TRBV12-4; DNA: TGTGCCAGCAGTTTCAGCCAGGGGAATCAGCCCCAGCATTTT; CDR3: CASSFSQGNQPQHF
J: TRBJ2-5; size: medium-sized; D: TRBD1; V: TRBV20-1; DNA: TGCAGTGCTAGAGTCGGGACAGTAAAGACCCAGTACTTC; CDR3: CSARVGTVKTQYF
J: TRBJ1-1; size: many; D: TRBD1; V: TRBV29-1; DNA: TGCAGCGTTGGGACAGGAACAGGCACTGAAGCTTTCTTT; CDR3: CSVGTGTGTEAFF
J: TRBJ1-5; size: many; D: TRBD1; V: TRBV12-3/TRBV12-4; DNA: TGTGCCAGCAGACCGACAGGGGGACGGAATCAGCCCCAGCATTTT; CDR3: CASRPTGGRNQPQHF